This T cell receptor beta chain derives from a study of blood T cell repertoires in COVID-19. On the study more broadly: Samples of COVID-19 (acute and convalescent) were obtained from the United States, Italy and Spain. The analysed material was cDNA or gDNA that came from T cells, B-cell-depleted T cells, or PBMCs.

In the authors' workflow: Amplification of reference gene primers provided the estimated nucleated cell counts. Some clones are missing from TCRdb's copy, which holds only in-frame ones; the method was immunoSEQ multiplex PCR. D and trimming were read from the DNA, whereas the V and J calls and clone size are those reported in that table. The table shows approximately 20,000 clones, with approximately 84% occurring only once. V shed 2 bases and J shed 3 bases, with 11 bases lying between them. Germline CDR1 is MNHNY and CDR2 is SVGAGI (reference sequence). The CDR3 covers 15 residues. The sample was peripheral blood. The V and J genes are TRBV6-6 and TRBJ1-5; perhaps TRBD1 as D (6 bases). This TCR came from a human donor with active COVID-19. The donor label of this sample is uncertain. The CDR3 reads CASSYPQGPNQPQHF. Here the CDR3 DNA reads TGTGCCAGCAGTTACCCACAGGGCCCCAATCAGCCCCAGCATTTT.